In its sample, the clone carrying this T cell receptor (beta chain) was seen once. The sample is drawn from a study of blood T cell repertoires in COVID-19. TCRdb's copy holds only in-frame clones and misses some; the assay was immunoSEQ multiplex PCR. The sample holds 25,000 to 30,000 clones, about three quarters seen once. Deletions cut 3 bases from V and 4 bases from J, with 10 bases between. Germline V gene lookup returns CDR1 MGHRA and CDR2 YSYEKL. The CDR3 sequence is 14 residues long. Sequenced material: peripheral blood. This clonotype originated in a boy younger than 10 with active or convalescent COVID-19. V and J are TRBV4-1 and TRBJ1-5; D gene unclear. CDR3 sequence reads: CASSQYPVNQPQHF. Written as DNA, the CDR3 is TGCGCCAGCAGCCAGTACCCGGTGAATCAGCCCCAGCATTTT.